Shown below are 7 T cell receptor beta chains from a single sample sequenced in a study of blood T cell repertoires in COVID-19. Method: immunoSEQ multiplex PCR; TCRdb's copy keeps in-frame clones and lacks some. Of approximately 210,000 clones in the sample, 94% were seen once. The specimen sequenced was peripheral blood. These receptors all stem from a man aged 25-40 years with COVID-19, enrolled during active disease.

Of note for this clone: Different DNA sequences within this sample yield the same CDR3. The chain employs TRBV5-4 and TRBJ1-5; unclear D gene. Germline CDR1 reads SGHNT; CDR2 reads YYREEE (reference sequence). The germline V and J ends were trimmed by 0 bases and 4 bases, with 8 bases remaining between them. This CDR3 is 14 amino acids long. The DNA of the CDR3 is TGTGCCAGCAGCTTGGCAGGCCAGAATCAGCCCCAGCATTTT. It encodes CASSLAGQNQPQHF.

The gene calls are TRBV30 and TRBJ1-2; the match to TRBD1 covers 7 bases. Germline CDR1 reads GTSNPN; CDR2 reads SVGIG (reference sequence). Trimming at V came to 7 bases and at J to 0 bases, leaving 8 bases not matched to a gene. This CDR3 is 14 amino acids long. Here the CDR3 reads CAFHSRGANYGYTF. The CDR3 DNA reads as TGTGCCTTTCATTCCAGGGGGGCTAACTATGGCTACACCTTC.

This clone was found a few times. This chain connects TRBV27 to TRBJ1-1; possibly TRBD1 for D (5 bases). The CDR3 has 13 amino acids. V lost 4 bases, J lost 3 bases, and 9 bases lay in between. CDR1 is MNHEY and CDR2 is SMNVEV in the germline V gene (reference sequence). This CDR3 reads CASSWGRDTEAFF. The CDR3 region has the DNA TGTGCCAGCAGTTGGGGCCGCGACACTGAAGCTTTCTTT.

V and J are TRBV6-5 and TRBJ1-5; D may be TRBD1 (5 bases). V was clipped by 0 bases and J by 6 bases, with 9 bases between them. CDR1 is MNHEY, CDR2 SVGAGI, per germline. The CDR3 is 14 residues long. In nucleotides, the CDR3 is TGTGCCAGCAGTTACTCGGGGCGAGGTCAGCCCCAGCATTTT. Translation gives CASSYSGRGQPQHF.

This chain connects TRBV30 to TRBJ1-4; D remains ambiguous. CDR3 size: 13 residues. In germline, CDR1 is GTSNPN, CDR2 SVGIG (reference sequence). V gave up 0 bases and J gave up 6 bases, with 8 bases separating them. CDR3 DNA sequence: TGTGCCTGGAGTGTTAGCAGATATGAAAAACTGTTTTTT. Translating gives CAWSVSRYEKLFF.

V gene TRBV27 combines with J gene TRBJ2-7; 10 bases agree with TRBD1. This CDR3 comprises 14 residues. Unmatched junction bases numbered 2, after V lost 3 bases and J lost 3 bases. CDR1 and CDR2 (germline): MNHEY, SMNVEV (reference sequence). CDR3 bases: TGTGCCAGCAGTTTCCGGACAGGGGGCTACGAGCAGTACTTC. This encodes CASSFRTGGYEQYF.

The rearrangement uses TRBV6-5 and TRBJ1-5; the D is unclear. The CDR3 is made up of 15 amino acids. Germline values: CDR1 MNHEY, CDR2 SVGAGI. The germline V and J ends were trimmed by 2 bases and 0 bases, with 8 bases remaining between them. The CDR3 bases are TGTGCCAGCAGTTACGGTCTCTATAGCAATCAGCCCCAGCATTTT. Its translation: CASSYGLYSNQPQHF.